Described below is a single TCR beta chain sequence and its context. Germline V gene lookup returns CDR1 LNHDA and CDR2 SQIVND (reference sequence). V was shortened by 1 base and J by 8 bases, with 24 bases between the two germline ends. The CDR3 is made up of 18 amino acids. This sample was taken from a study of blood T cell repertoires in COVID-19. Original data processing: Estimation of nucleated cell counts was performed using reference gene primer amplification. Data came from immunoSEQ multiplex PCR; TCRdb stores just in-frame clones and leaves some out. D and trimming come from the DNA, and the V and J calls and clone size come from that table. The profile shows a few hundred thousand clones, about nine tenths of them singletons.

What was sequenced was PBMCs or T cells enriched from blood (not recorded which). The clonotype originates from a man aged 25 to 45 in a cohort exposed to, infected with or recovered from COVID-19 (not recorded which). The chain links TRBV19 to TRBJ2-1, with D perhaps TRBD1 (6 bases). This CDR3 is CASSIGGWGQDHSDEQFF. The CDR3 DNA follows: TGTGCCAGTAGTATAGGGGGTTGGGGGCAGGATCATAGCGATGAGCAGTTCTTC.